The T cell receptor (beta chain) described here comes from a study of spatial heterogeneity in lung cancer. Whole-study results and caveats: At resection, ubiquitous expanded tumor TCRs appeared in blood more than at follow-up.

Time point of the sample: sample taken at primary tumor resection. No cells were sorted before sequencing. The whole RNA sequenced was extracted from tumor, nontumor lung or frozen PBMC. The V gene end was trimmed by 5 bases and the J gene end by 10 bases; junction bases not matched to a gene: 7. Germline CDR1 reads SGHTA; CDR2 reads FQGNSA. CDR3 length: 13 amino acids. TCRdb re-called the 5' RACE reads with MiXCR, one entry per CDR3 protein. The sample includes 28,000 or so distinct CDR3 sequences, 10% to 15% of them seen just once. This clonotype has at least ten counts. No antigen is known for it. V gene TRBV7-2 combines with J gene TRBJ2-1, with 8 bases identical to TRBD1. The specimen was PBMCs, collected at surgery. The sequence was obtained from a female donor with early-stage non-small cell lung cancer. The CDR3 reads CASSPTDRGEQFF. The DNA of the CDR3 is TGTGCCAGCAGCCCCACCGACAGGGGCGAGCAGTTCTTC. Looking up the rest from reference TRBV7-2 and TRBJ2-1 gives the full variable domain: GAGVSQSPSNKVTEKGKDVELRCDPISGHTALYWYRQSLGQGLEFLIYFQGNSAPDKSGLPSDRFSAERTGGSVSTLTIQRTQQEDSAVYLCASSPTDRGEQFFGPGTRLTVL.